A selection of T cell receptor beta chains follows, all from one sample in a study of OX40 agonist ivuxolimab in advanced cancers. The method was immunoSEQ multiplex PCR; TCRdb's version includes in-frame clones alone and lacks a portion of them. The sample includes some 82,000 clones, about 91% of them seen just once. This specimen consisted of CD4+ or CD8+ T cells sorted from blood, obtained in a trial of the OX40 agonist ivuxolimab. These receptors were collected from an adult with an advanced solid tumor such as melanoma, head and neck, liver or kidney cancer. Both conserved end residues are part of each CDR3. Fields, in order: J gene, D gene, V gene, clone size, CDR3 protein, CDR3 DNA. A D gene is named only where the DNA matches it firmly. Clone size appears in some rows only: once, few, many, or a class for an expanded clone.

>TRBJ1-2|.|TRBV23-1|.
CASSQPGGYTF
TGCGCCAGCAGTCAGCCCGGTGGCTACACCTTC
>TRBJ2-3|.|TRBV4-2|.
CASASPDTQYF
TGTGCCAGCGCCTCTCCAGATACGCAGTATTTT
>TRBJ2-1|.|TRBV2|.
CASTGSPSYNEQFF
TGTGCCAGCACCGGTTCACCCTCCTACAATGAGCAGTTCTTC
>TRBJ2-2|.|TRBV19|.
CASNRGWGTGELFF
TGTGCCAGTAATCGGGGCTGGGGCACCGGGGAGCTGTTTTTT
>TRBJ2-2|.|TRBV10-1|.
CASSEAGFSTGELFF
TGCGCCAGCAGTGAGGCAGGCTTTAGTACCGGGGAGCTGTTTTTT
>TRBJ1-3|TRBD1|TRBV5-4|.
CASSLETGGFGGNTIYF
TGTGCCAGCAGCTTGGAAACAGGGGGATTTGGTGGAAACACCATATATTTT
>TRBJ2-1|TRBD2|TRBV10-1|.
CASSSGALNEQFF
TGCGCCAGCTCTAGCGGGGCCCTCAATGAGCAGTTCTTC
>TRBJ2-5|.|TRBV4-1|.
CASSQDGTVGAQYF
TGCGCCAGCAGCCAAGATGGGACGGTCGGGGCCCAGTACTTC
>TRBJ2-1|TRBD2|TRBV6-5|.
CASSWGLASNEQFF
TGTGCCAGCAGTTGGGGACTAGCGTCCAATGAGCAGTTCTTC
>TRBJ2-1|TRBD2|TRBV7-9|once
CASTSGMTYNEQFF
TGTGCCAGCACTAGCGGGATGACCTACAATGAGCAGTTCTTC
>TRBJ2-7|TRBD2|TRBV5-6|.
CASSLVGGGPHEQYF
TGTGCCAGCAGCCTGGTTGGGGGAGGGCCCCACGAGCAGTACTTC
>TRBJ2-1|.|TRBV5-1|.
CASSLEAGLWNEQFF
TGCGCCAGCAGCTTGGAGGCGGGGCTTTGGAATGAGCAGTTCTTC
>TRBJ1-2|TRBD1|TRBV13|.
CASSNRQGLYGYTF
TGTGCCAGCAGCAATCGACAGGGGCTCTATGGCTACACCTTC
>TRBJ1-2|TRBD1|TRBV18|.
CASSQTGNGGYTF
TGTGCCAGCTCCCAGACAGGGAACGGCGGCTACACCTTC
>TRBJ1-2|.|TRBV28|.
CASSRANYGYTF
TGTGCCAGCAGTAGGGCTAACTATGGCTACACCTTC
>TRBJ2-7|.|TRBV10-3|.
CAISEVSSYEQYF
TGTGCCATCAGTGAGGTGAGCTCCTACGAGCAGTACTTC
>TRBJ1-2|TRBD1|TRBV19|once
CASSIVRQGNYGYTF
TGTGCCAGTAGTATAGTCCGACAGGGGAACTATGGCTACACCTTC
>TRBJ2-7|TRBD2|TRBV7-2|few
CASSLLAGYEQYF
TGTGCCAGCAGCTTGTTAGCGGGGTACGAGCAGTACTTC
>TRBJ1-1|TRBD1|TRBV28|.
CASSPGGAQNTEAFF
TGTGCCAGCAGTCCAGGGGGGGCCCAGAACACTGAAGCTTTCTTT
>TRBJ1-5|.|TRBV2|.
CATRGLNQPQHF
TGTGCCACCAGGGGTCTTAATCAGCCCCAGCATTTT
>TRBJ2-1|TRBD2|TRBV28|.
CASSSGLAAGYNEQFF
TGTGCCAGCAGTAGCGGACTAGCGGCGGGCTACAATGAGCAGTTCTTC
>TRBJ2-5|TRBD2|TRBV2|.
CASTSGSGTQYF
TGTGCCAGCACTAGCGGGTCCGGGACCCAGTACTTC
>TRBJ1-2|TRBD1|TRBV28|.
CASRSQGYYGYTF
TGTGCCAGCAGATCACAGGGGTACTATGGCTACACCTTC
>TRBJ2-4|.|TRBV7-2|.
CASSRRDGKNIQYF
TGTGCCAGCAGCCGTCGGGACGGTAAAAACATTCAGTACTTC
>TRBJ2-5|.|TRBV19|.
CASSQLSGGTQETQYF
TGTGCCAGTAGCCAACTCTCAGGGGGGACCCAAGAGACCCAGTACTTC
>TRBJ1-4|TRBD1|TRBV27|.
CASSYSLTRGLEKLFF
TGTGCCAGCAGTTACTCGTTAACCAGGGGGCTTGAAAAACTGTTTTTT
>TRBJ1-1|.|TRBV5-5|.
CASSFLMLTGTGTEAFF
TGTGCCAGCAGCTTTCTAATGTTGACAGGCACTGGCACTGAAGCTTTCTTT
>TRBJ2-5|TRBD1|TRBV19|.
CASSIVPGQRTETQYF
TGTGCCAGTAGTATTGTGCCGGGACAGAGGACAGAGACCCAGTACTTC